A selection of T cell receptor beta chains follows, all from one sample in a study of shared clonotypes between healthy human individuals. The method was immunoSEQ multiplex PCR; TCRdb's version includes in-frame clones alone and lacks a portion of them. Of fewer than 1.8 million clones in the sample, approximately 98.5% are singletons; the top ten hold approximately 0.4%. The sample taken for sequencing was naive CD4+ T cells sorted from blood. The receptors were sampled from a man between 25 and 39 years old in good health. Both conserved end residues are part of each CDR3. The order of the fields is clone size, D gene, V gene, J gene, CDR3 protein, CDR3 DNA. D genes are given only for firm matches. Part of the rows lack a size; the others show once, few, many or a class for expanded clones.

abundance: -; d_gene: TRBD1; v_gene: TRBV4-1; j_gene: TRBJ2-5; CDR3aa: CASSQPGQGQETQYF; CDR3nt: TGCGCCAGCAGCCAACCGGGACAGGGCCAAGAGACCCAGTACTTC
abundance: -; d_gene: TRBD2; v_gene: TRBV7-8; j_gene: TRBJ2-7; CDR3aa: CASSLPGLATHEQYF; CDR3nt: TGTGCCAGCAGCCTCCCGGGACTAGCGACCCACGAGCAGTACTTC
abundance: -; d_gene: -; v_gene: TRBV7-2; j_gene: TRBJ2-4; CDR3aa: CASSSQALAKNIQYF; CDR3nt: TGTGCCAGCAGCTCACAGGCACTAGCCAAAAACATTCAGTACTTC
abundance: -; d_gene: TRBD1; v_gene: TRBV5-1; j_gene: TRBJ2-7; CDR3aa: CASSFLDRDYEQYF; CDR3nt: TGCGCCAGCAGCTTTCTGGACAGGGACTACGAGCAGTACTTC
abundance: once; d_gene: -; v_gene: TRBV5-1; j_gene: TRBJ1-4; CDR3aa: CASSLTEGGTNEKLFF; CDR3nt: TGCGCCAGCAGCTTGACCGAAGGAGGTACTAATGAAAAACTGTTTTTT
abundance: -; d_gene: -; v_gene: TRBV18; j_gene: TRBJ2-5; CDR3aa: CASSPLEAGETQYF; CDR3nt: TGTGCCAGCTCACCACTTGAGGCCGGGGAGACCCAGTACTTC
abundance: -; d_gene: TRBD2; v_gene: TRBV5-1; j_gene: TRBJ2-3; CDR3aa: CASSPGLAGGFDTDTQYF; CDR3nt: TGCGCCAGCAGCCCAGGACTAGCGGGAGGGTTCGACACAGATACGCAGTATTTT
abundance: -; d_gene: -; v_gene: TRBV7-9; j_gene: TRBJ2-2; CDR3aa: CASPRGTGELFF; CDR3nt: TGTGCCAGCCCGCGCGGGACCGGGGAGCTGTTTTTT
abundance: -; d_gene: -; v_gene: TRBV6-1; j_gene: TRBJ2-7; CDR3aa: CASSERAGLPSSYEQYF; CDR3nt: TGTGCCAGCAGTGAACGCGCGGGACTTCCCTCCTCCTACGAGCAGTACTTC
abundance: once; d_gene: -; v_gene: TRBV9; j_gene: TRBJ2-3; CDR3aa: CASSPEPGPSTDTQYF; CDR3nt: TGTGCCAGCAGCCCAGAACCTGGCCCTAGCACAGATACGCAGTATTTT
abundance: -; d_gene: TRBD2; v_gene: TRBV5-6; j_gene: TRBJ2-1; CDR3aa: CASAPLAGGPHNEQFF; CDR3nt: TGTGCCAGCGCCCCGTTAGCGGGAGGGCCCCACAATGAGCAGTTCTTC
abundance: few; d_gene: -; v_gene: TRBV4-1; j_gene: TRBJ2-6; CDR3aa: CASSQVLYGGLGANVLTF; CDR3nt: TGCGCCAGCAGCCAAGTGTTGTACGGGGGACTTGGGGCCAACGTCCTGACTTTC
abundance: -; d_gene: -; v_gene: TRBV19; j_gene: TRBJ1-4; CDR3aa: CASSILGTINEKLFF; CDR3nt: TGTGCCAGTAGTATTCTCGGGACGATTAATGAAAAACTGTTTTTT
abundance: -; d_gene: TRBD1; v_gene: TRBV2; j_gene: TRBJ2-2; CDR3aa: CASSRGSSTGELFF; CDR3nt: TGTGCCAGCAGCAGGGGGTCCAGCACCGGGGAGCTGTTTTTT
abundance: -; d_gene: -; v_gene: TRBV10-1; j_gene: TRBJ2-7; CDR3aa: CASSESDRNEQYF; CDR3nt: TGCGCCAGCAGTGAGTCAGACAGGAACGAGCAGTACTTC
abundance: -; d_gene: -; v_gene: TRBV5-1; j_gene: TRBJ2-2; CDR3aa: CASSLDPLAVGGELFF; CDR3nt: TGCGCCAGCAGCTTGGACCCCCTAGCAGTCGGCGGGGAGCTGTTTTTT
abundance: -; d_gene: -; v_gene: TRBV2; j_gene: TRBJ1-2; CDR3aa: CASSEARRFGYTF; CDR3nt: TGTGCCAGCAGTGAAGCGCGAAGATTTGGCTACACCTTC
abundance: -; d_gene: -; v_gene: TRBV29-1; j_gene: TRBJ1-1; CDR3aa: CSFGGGRDTEAFF; CDR3nt: TGCAGCTTCGGGGGGGGCAGGGACACTGAAGCTTTCTTT
abundance: -; d_gene: -; v_gene: TRBV7-2; j_gene: TRBJ2-5; CDR3aa: CASSPRRVKETQYF; CDR3nt: TGTGCCAGCAGCCCACGCCGGGTAAAAGAGACCCAGTACTTC
abundance: once; d_gene: -; v_gene: TRBV19; j_gene: TRBJ1-5; CDR3aa: CASSMWMGRGGHQPQHF; CDR3nt: TGTGCCAGTAGTATGTGGATGGGCAGGGGAGGGCATCAGCCCCAGCATTTT
abundance: -; d_gene: -; v_gene: TRBV7-8; j_gene: TRBJ2-5; CDR3aa: CASSLEGTGDLAGSKETQYF; CDR3nt: TGTGCCAGCAGCTTAGAGGGGACAGGAGATCTAGCGGGGTCCAAAGAGACCCAGTACTTC
abundance: -; d_gene: -; v_gene: TRBV18; j_gene: TRBJ1-2; CDR3aa: CASSPPTNLPFGYTF; CDR3nt: TGTGCCAGCTCACCACCCACGAATCTTCCCTTCGGCTACACCTTC
abundance: -; d_gene: -; v_gene: TRBV4-2; j_gene: TRBJ2-7; CDR3aa: CASSPDPYSAYEQYF; CDR3nt: TGTGCCAGCAGCCCCGACCCCTACAGCGCCTACGAGCAGTACTTC
abundance: -; d_gene: -; v_gene: TRBV9; j_gene: TRBJ2-6; CDR3aa: CASSLAGANVLTF; CDR3nt: TGTGCCAGCAGCCTAGCCGGGGCCAACGTCCTGACTTTC
abundance: -; d_gene: TRBD1; v_gene: TRBV9; j_gene: TRBJ1-1; CDR3aa: CASSATGGPGTEAFF; CDR3nt: TGTGCCAGCAGCGCAACAGGGGGCCCCGGCACTGAAGCTTTCTTT
abundance: -; d_gene: TRBD1; v_gene: TRBV7-2; j_gene: TRBJ1-5; CDR3aa: CASSTRQGLQPQHF; CDR3nt: TGTGCCAGCAGCACAAGACAGGGGTTGCAGCCCCAGCATTTT
abundance: -; d_gene: TRBD2; v_gene: TRBV10-2; j_gene: TRBJ2-1; CDR3aa: CASLGTSYNEQFF; CDR3nt: TGCGCCAGCCTCGGGACTAGCTACAATGAGCAGTTCTTC
abundance: -; d_gene: -; v_gene: TRBV28; j_gene: TRBJ2-5; CDR3aa: CASRPHPGYQETQYF; CDR3nt: TGTGCCAGCAGGCCCCACCCGGGGTACCAAGAGACCCAGTACTTC